The 16 T cell receptor beta chains below were found in one sample sequenced in a study of neurological immune-mediated disorders (dated by TCRdb to between 2018 and 2021). The library came from 5' RACE. Sequenced on an Illumina HiSeq 2500. TCRdb trimmed the raw reads at Q25, called clones with MiXCR and kept productive beta chains. CDR3 protein duplicates are merged, each entry listing the most common genes and DNA. A total of around 47,000 distinct CDR3 sequences appear in this sample, 12% of them only once. 1.3% of the sample belongs to the ten largest clones. The sample consisted of PBMCs. These receptors were obtained from a female donor in good health.

This clonotype appeared many times. The chain is built from TRBV27 and TRBJ1-1; D uncertain. Germline CDR1 is MNHEY and CDR2 is SMNVEV (reference sequence). V was clipped by 0 bases and J by 5 bases, with 10 bases between them. The CDR3 is 14 amino acids. CDR3 sequence (DNA): TGTGCCAGCAGTTTATCGATTACGGTTACTGAAGCTTTCTTT. It yields the protein CASSLSITVTEAFF.

This clonotype was observed a handful of times. V usage is TRBV7-6 and J usage is TRBJ1-2; D is possibly TRBD1 (5 bases). The V and J ends lost 5 bases and 2 bases respectively, with 15 bases between them. The CDR3 is 15 residues long. The V gene's germline CDR1 is SGHVS and CDR2 FNYEAQ. This chain's CDR3 is CASSPRVDPNYGYTF. CDR3 coding DNA: TGTGCCAGCAGCCCCAGGGTGGACCCAAACTATGGCTACACCTTC. The full variable domain, with the rest looked up from reference TRBV7-6 and TRBJ1-2, is GAGVSQSPRYKVTKRGQDVALRCDPISGHVSLYWYRQALGQGPEFLTYFNYEAQQDKSGLPNDRFSAERPEGSISTLTIQRTEQRDSAMYRCASSPRVDPNYGYTFGSGTRLTVV.

This clonotype was observed many times. The chain recombines TRBV6-5 with TRBJ2-7; 7 nucleotides agree with TRBD2. This CDR3 comprises 15 residues. The trim removed 6 bases at V and 3 bases at J, leaving 11 bases unmatched. CDR1 and CDR2 from the germline V gene are MNHEY and SVGAGI. CDR3 coding DNA: TGTGCCAGCAGCCCAAGGGGAGGGCTTTTCTACGAGCAGTACTTC. Protein sequence: CASSPRGGLFYEQYF.

This clonotype was detected ten times or more. The chain is built from TRBV5-5 and TRBJ2-7; D may correspond to TRBD1 or TRBD2 (5 bases each). The CDR3 runs 13 residues. V lost 3 bases and J lost 9, with 16 bases in between. The germline V gene has CDR1 SGHKS and CDR2 YYEKEE (reference sequence). The chain's CDR3 is CASSWDGDLLQYF. The CDR3 nucleotides are TGTGCCAGCAGCTGGGACGGGGATCTTTTGCAGTACTTC.

The sample holds many counts of this clonotype. The chain is built from TRBV12-3 or TRBV12-4 and TRBJ2-3, with D perhaps being TRBD1 or TRBD2 (5 bases each). V lost 3 bases to trimming and J lost 0 bases, with 13 bases between them. CDR3 size: 16 residues. The CDR3 spells CASSFRSGHSTDTQYF. CDR3 sequence (DNA): TGTGCCAGCAGTTTTCGGTCGGGGCATAGCACAGATACGCAGTATTTT.

This clonotype was seen many times. The V gene is TRBV6-2 or TRBV6-3, the J gene TRBJ2-1, with TRBD2 matching 7 bases. Trimming took 11 bases from V and 4 from J; bases not matched to a gene: 5. The V gene's germline CDR1 is MNHEY and CDR2 SVGEGT. The CDR3 contains 12 residues. CDR3 region: CAGGEQYNEQFF. The CDR3 DNA reads as TGTGCCGGGGGGGAGCAGTACAATGAGCAGTTCTTC.

This clonotype was observed at least ten times. The chain joins TRBV5-1 to TRBJ2-1, with 9 bases identical to TRBD2. The V gene's germline CDR1 is SGHRS and CDR2 YFSETQ. CDR3 size: 15 residues. With 0 bases clipped from V and 7 bases from J, the junction kept 5 bases outside the gene matches. The CDR3 DNA is TGCGCCAGCAGCTTGGCCCGCGGGGGGGCGAATGAGCAGTTCTTC. Protein product: CASSLARGGANEQFF. The full variable domain, completed using reference TRBV5-1 and TRBJ2-1, is KAGVTQTPRYLIKTRGQQVTLSCSPISGHRSVSWYQQTPGQGLQFLFEYFSETQRNKGNFPGRFSGRQFSNSRSEMNVSTLELGDSALYLCASSLARGGANEQFFGPGTRLTVL.

The sample holds many counts of this clonotype. J is TRBJ1-5 and V is TRBV5-1, with TRBD1 matching over 9 bases. CDR3 length: 14 residues. The germline gives CDR1 SGHRS, CDR2 YFSETQ. The V segment lost 0 bases and the J segment 6 bases; nucleotides outside the gene matches: 1. For the CDR3, the DNA is TGCGCCAGCAGCTTGGGACAGGGGGGTCAGCCCCAGCATTTT. Translated: CASSLGQGGQPQHF.

The chain couples TRBV12-3 or TRBV12-4 to TRBJ1-1, with D possibly TRBD1 on 5 matching bases. Trimming stripped 5 bases from V and 1 base from J, with 14 bases between. The CDR3 spans 15 residues. For the CDR3, the DNA is TGTGCCAGCAGTCACACTCGCGACAGGAACACTGAAGCTTTCTTT. Translation: CASSHTRDRNTEAFF.

This clonotype was found many times. V gene TRBV5-1 combines with J gene TRBJ1-2; 11 bases map to TRBD1. This CDR3 has 16 residues. Trimming cost V 1 base and J 7 bases; bases outside gene matches: 9. Looked up from germline, CDR1 is SGHRS and CDR2 is YFSETQ. CDR3 sequence: CASSLTTGTGGSGYTF. CDR3 DNA: TGCGCCAGCAGCTTGACCACCGGGACAGGGGGTTCTGGCTACACCTTC.

This clonotype was seen at least ten times. The chain links TRBV5-1 to TRBJ2-2, with D possibly matching TRBD2 (6 bases). Trimming cost V 7 bases and J 6 bases, with 16 bases left between them. The CDR3 runs to 14 residues. Germline V gives CDR1 SGHRS, CDR2 YFSETQ. The CDR3 region is CASYSGSQAGELFF. CDR3 nucleotides: TGCGCCAGCTATTCCGGGAGCCAGGCCGGGGAGCTGTTTTTT.

This clonotype was picked up many times. The V and J genes are TRBV5-1 and TRBJ1-6, with D hard to call. The V end lost 0 bases, the J end lost 6 bases, and 10 bases lay between the germline ends. CDR3 length equals 15 residues. CDR1 is SGHRS, CDR2 YFSETQ, per germline. The CDR3 DNA is TGCGCCAGCAGCTTGGTCGTGGGGTTTAATTCACCCCTCCACTTT. Translation: CASSLVVGFNSPLHF.

This clonotype showed up many times. The chain has TRBV9 and TRBJ2-1; D remains unclear. CDR1 and CDR2 from the germline V gene are SGDLS and YYNGEE. This CDR3 is 15 amino acids long. With 0 bases removed from V and 5 bases from J, the gap between germline ends came to 12 bases. For the CDR3, the DNA is TGTGCCAGCAGCGTAGGTCGACTCACACACAATGAGCAGTTCTTC. This gives the protein CASSVGRLTHNEQFF.

This clonotype was detected many times. The rearrangement uses TRBV5-1 and TRBJ2-1; TRBD2 agrees at 8 bases. This CDR3 comprises 16 residues. Germline CDR1 is SGHRS and CDR2 is YFSETQ. V was pared by 1 base and J by 5 bases, with 8 bases of the junction left unmatched. The DNA of the CDR3 is TGCGCCAGCAGCTTGACCCCCCTAGCGGGTAACAATGAGCAGTTCTTC. Translated, it gives CASSLTPLAGNNEQFF.

This clonotype was observed at least ten times. The chain employs TRBV6-2 or TRBV6-3 and TRBJ1-1; 9 positions agree with TRBD1. The CDR3 loop spans 17 amino acids. Trimming removed 2 bases from V and 5 bases from J; junction bases left unmatched: 12. Germline CDR1 reads MNHEY; CDR2 reads SVGEGT. The CDR3 is CASSYLGAGTGKTEAFF. DNA of the CDR3: TGTGCCAGCAGTTACCTCGGGGCCGGGACAGGGAAAACTGAAGCTTTCTTT.

In this sample, this clonotype turned up many times. This sequence joins TRBV4-2 and TRBJ1-2; 10 bases fit TRBD1. Trimming cost V 6 bases and J 8 bases; bases outside gene matches: 6. Germline loops: CDR1 LGHNA, CDR2 YNFKEQ. The CDR3 loop spans 13 amino acids. The CDR3 DNA follows: TGTGCCAGCAGTCCTAGGACAGGGGGGGGCTACACCTTC. Protein: CASSPRTGGGYTF.